Below, 10 T cell receptor beta chains from the same sample are listed, as sequenced in a study of long-term antiretroviral therapy in people with HIV. They ran version v3.0 of the immunoSEQ assay at survey level. Using immunoSEQ multiplex PCR, the repertoire was profiled, and TCRdb retains in-frame clones only, with some absent. The sample yields more than 7,000 clones, around 84% seen once. The sequences come from unsorted PBMCs, collected 0.6 years before starting antiretroviral therapy. These TCRs come from a man aged 35 to 55 with HIV.

The chain's CDR3 is CASSLDPNYGYTF. The CDR3 nucleotides are TGTGCCAGCAGTTTAGACCCGAACTATGGCTACACCTTC. The J gene is TRBJ1-2, the V gene TRBV6-6; no definite D call. The CDR3 spans 13 residues. Trimming left V 4 bases short and J 2 bases short, with 8 bases between. CDR1 and CDR2 from the germline V gene are MNHNY and SVGAGI (reference sequence).

The V gene is TRBV5-1, the J gene TRBJ1-2; tentatively, D is TRBD1 (5 bases). Germline V gene data show CDR1 as SGHRS and CDR2 as YFSETQ. The CDR3 loop spans 16 amino acids. V dropped 4 bases and J dropped 0 bases, with 16 bases sitting between them. The CDR3 loop reads CASSPDPGSPNYGYTF. CDR3 bases: TGCGCCAGCAGCCCAGACCCAGGGTCCCCTAACTATGGCTACACCTTC.

The chain is built from TRBV4-1 and TRBJ1-5; 8 bases map to TRBD1. The V and J ends lost 2 bases and 0 bases, in that order; junction bases with no gene match: 9. The CDR3 loop spans 18 amino acids. Germline CDR1 is MGHRA and CDR2 is YSYEKL. DNA for the CDR3: TGCGCCAGCAGCCAATCCGACAGGGGCTTTTATAGCAATCAGCCCCAGCATTTT. Translation gives CASSQSDRGFYSNQPQHF.

The J gene is TRBJ1-2, the V gene TRBV2; TRBD1 matches 12 bases. The trim removed 6 bases at V and 3 bases at J, leaving 2 bases unmatched. The CDR3 covers 14 residues. Germline V lookup: CDR1 SNHLY, CDR2 FYNNEI. CDR3 coding DNA: TGTGCCAGCAGGGGACAGGGGGCGGACTATGGCTACACCTTC. It specifies CASRGQGADYGYTF. Based on the CDR3 plus reference TRBV2 and TRBJ1-2, the full variable domain is EPEVTQTPSHQVTQMGQEVILRCVPISNHLYFYWYRQILGQKVEFLVSFYNNEISEKSEIFDDQFSVERPDGSNFTLKIRSTKLEDSAMYFCASRGQGADYGYTFGSGTRLTVV.

This sequence joins TRBV27 and TRBJ2-1; TRBD2 is a possible D gene (6 bases). The CDR3 has 14 amino acids. Germline V lookup: CDR1 MNHEY, CDR2 SMNVEV (reference sequence). V was cut by 7 bases and J by 9 bases, with 19 bases left in between. CDR3 nucleotides: TGTGCCAGCACCCCGAGGCTAGGGACTGGTGAGCAGTTCTTC. Its translation: CASTPRLGTGEQFF.

CDR3 sequence reads: CASSDRGPDEQYF. The CDR3 DNA is TGTGCCAGCAGTGACAGGGGGCCCGACGAGCAGTACTTC. The chain combines TRBV5-6 with TRBJ2-7; TRBD1 agrees at 10 bases. This CDR3 is built from 13 residues. The germline V gene has CDR1 SGHDT and CDR2 YYEEEE. V lost 5 bases to trimming and J lost 5 bases; unmatched junction nucleotides: 4.

The genes are TRBV7-3 and TRBJ2-7; D may be TRBD1 or TRBD2 (6 bases each). Trimming shortened V by 1 base and J by 0 bases, and 10 bases separated the two germline ends. The CDR3 is 15 amino acids. Per the germline V gene, CDR1 is SGHTA and CDR2 is FQGTGA. CDR3 amino acids: CASSLIPGASYEQYF. The CDR3 nucleotides read TGTGCCAGCAGCTTAATCCCGGGGGCCTCCTACGAGCAGTACTTC.

The chain couples TRBV4-2 to TRBJ1-6; D possibly corresponds to TRBD1 (6 bases). The CDR3 loop spans 15 amino acids. The ends were cut back, 4 bases at V and 7 bases at J, with 14 bases in the middle. Looked up from germline, CDR1 is LGHNA and CDR2 is YNFKEQ. The CDR3 loop reads CASSPHRDINSPLHF. The CDR3 DNA reads TGTGCCAGCAGCCCACACCGGGACATCAATTCACCCCTCCACTTT.

V usage is TRBV9 and J usage is TRBJ2-2; 7 bases align to TRBD2. V dropped 4 bases and J dropped 0; count of bases not matched to a gene: 6. CDR1 is SGDLS, CDR2 YYNGEE, per germline. The CDR3 covers 16 residues. CDR3 nucleotides: TGTGCCAGCAGCTCACCAGCGGGGCCGAACACCGGGGAGCTGTTTTTT. Encoded protein: CASSSPAGPNTGELFF.

The CDR3 bases are TGTGCCAGCAGCTACAGTGGAGGTAACACCGGGGAGCTGTTTTTT. Its protein is CASSYSGGNTGELFF. V usage is TRBV5-5 and J usage is TRBJ2-2, with D possibly being TRBD2 (5 bases). Trimming took off 3 bases at V and 2 bases at J, with 11 bases between the two ends. Germline V CDR1 and CDR2: SGHKS, YYEKEE (reference sequence). This CDR3 is built from 15 residues.